These 10 T cell receptor beta chains originate from one sample sequenced in a study of blood T cell repertoires in COVID-19. Sequencing was performed with immunoSEQ multiplex PCR; in TCRdb, only in-frame clones are kept and a portion is missing. Of 100,000 to 150,000 clones listed, roughly 83% were seen once; the top ten hold about 1.3%. Input material: peripheral blood. These receptors were collected from a man in his fifties or sixties with acute or convalescent COVID-19.

The CDR3 bases are TGTGCCAGCAGCTCGGGGTCCCGGAACACCATATATTTT. It yields the protein CASSSGSRNTIYF. The rearrangement joins TRBV5-4 to TRBJ1-3, with D unresolved. Germline V lookup: CDR1 SGHNT, CDR2 YYREEE (reference sequence). This CDR3 is built from 13 residues. The V and J ends lost 3 bases and 7 bases respectively, with 11 bases between them.

V usage is TRBV9 and J usage is TRBJ1-1, with D maybe TRBD1 (5 bases). V lost 0 bases, J lost 3 bases, and 18 bases lay in between. Germline CDR1 reads SGDLS; CDR2 reads YYNGEE. There are 17 residues in the CDR3. In DNA form, the CDR3 reads TGTGCCAGCAGCGTAGCAGTCAGGGAGGGTCGGGACACTGAAGCTTTCTTT. Its translation: CASSVAVREGRDTEAFF.

The genes are TRBV7-2 and TRBJ1-2; 7 positions agree with TRBD1. Germline lookup yields CDR1 SGHTA and CDR2 FQGNSA. This CDR3 has 14 amino acids. Germline trimming cut 5 bases from V and 4 bases from J; bases unmatched to any gene: 7. This CDR3 reads CASSRDSFFYGYTF. The DNA for the CDR3 is TGTGCCAGCAGCCGGGACAGCTTCTTCTATGGCTACACCTTC.

This rearrangement joins TRBV5-4 to TRBJ2-1; 12 nucleotides align to TRBD2. The germline CDR1 and CDR2 sequences are SGHNT and YYREEE (reference sequence). J lost 2 bases, V lost 4 bases, and 1 base had no gene match. The CDR3 consists of 15 residues. CDR3 bases: TGTGCCAGCAGCCGGACTAGCGGGACCTACAATGAGCAGTTCTTC. Amino acid sequence: CASSRTSGTYNEQFF. Supplemented by reference TRBV5-4 and TRBJ2-1, the full variable domain reads ETGVTQSPTHLIKTRGQQVTLRCSSQSGHNTVSWYQQALGQGPQFIFQYYREEENGRGNFPPRFSGLQFPNYSSELNVNALELDDSALYLCASSRTSGTYNEQFFGPGTRLTVL.

The V call is TRBV5-4, the J call TRBJ1-1; possible D gene TRBD1, 5 bases. The CDR3 runs 14 residues. Looked up from germline, CDR1 is SGHNT and CDR2 is YYREEE (reference sequence). The V end was cut by 1 base, the J end by 7 bases, with 14 bases between. CDR3 residues: CASSLNGGRGEAFF. CDR3 nucleotides: TGTGCCAGCAGCTTGAATGGGGGGAGAGGTGAAGCTTTCTTT. The entire variable domain, with the rest obtained from reference TRBV5-4 and TRBJ1-1, is as follows: ETGVTQSPTHLIKTRGQQVTLRCSSQSGHNTVSWYQQALGQGPQFIFQYYREEENGRGNFPPRFSGLQFPNYSSELNVNALELDDSALYLCASSLNGGRGEAFFGQGTRLTVV.

The rearrangement links TRBV3-1 (or the pseudogene TRBV3-2) to TRBJ2-2; D gene unclear. V was clipped by 3 bases and J by 7 bases, with 15 bases between them. Germline values: CDR1 LGHDT, CDR2 YNNKEL (reference sequence). CDR3 length equals 15 residues. CDR3 amino acids: CASSHAVLVYGELFF. The DNA for the CDR3 is TGTGCCAGCAGCCACGCCGTTCTAGTCTACGGGGAGCTGTTTTTT.

This rearrangement joins TRBV7-2 to TRBJ2-5, with D perhaps TRBD2 (6 bases). The CDR3 is 16 amino acids. V lost 5 bases, J lost 5 bases, and 21 bases lay in between. From germline, CDR1 is SGHTA and CDR2 FQGNSA. The CDR3 reads CASSRRRTPGGETQYF. CDR3 nucleotide sequence: TGTGCCAGCAGCCGCCGAAGGACGCCTGGGGGGGAGACCCAGTACTTC.

The chain is built from TRBV2 and TRBJ2-6; D possibly corresponds to TRBD1 (6 bases). This CDR3 spans 15 amino acids. The V gene lost 4 bases and the J gene lost 9 bases, with 16 bases spanning the gap. The germline V gene encodes CDR1 SNHLY and CDR2 FYNNEI. The CDR3 nucleotides are TGTGCCAGCAGTGGCTTGTCCAGGGGCAACAACGTCCTGACTTTC. This translates into CASSGLSRGNNVLTF.

The chain employs TRBV7-9 and TRBJ1-1; D is undetermined. The CDR3 contains 18 residues. Trimming removed 3 bases at V and 0 bases at J, with 20 bases between. The germline V gene encodes CDR1 SEHNR and CDR2 FQNEAQ (reference sequence). In nucleotides, the CDR3 is TGTGCCAGCAGCTTCCACAGTCTGATAGGATCGATGAACACTGAAGCTTTCTTT. Translating gives CASSFHSLIGSMNTEAFF.

The chain uses TRBV6-5 and TRBJ1-2; perhaps TRBD1 as D (6 bases). Trimming pared 5 bases from V and 2 bases from J, leaving 15 bases between. This CDR3 has 15 amino acids. The germline V gene encodes CDR1 MNHEY and CDR2 SVGAGI. The CDR3 nucleotides read TGTGCCAGCAGTCGAAGGGGGATCGAAAACTATGGCTACACCTTC. It is translated as CASSRRGIENYGYTF.